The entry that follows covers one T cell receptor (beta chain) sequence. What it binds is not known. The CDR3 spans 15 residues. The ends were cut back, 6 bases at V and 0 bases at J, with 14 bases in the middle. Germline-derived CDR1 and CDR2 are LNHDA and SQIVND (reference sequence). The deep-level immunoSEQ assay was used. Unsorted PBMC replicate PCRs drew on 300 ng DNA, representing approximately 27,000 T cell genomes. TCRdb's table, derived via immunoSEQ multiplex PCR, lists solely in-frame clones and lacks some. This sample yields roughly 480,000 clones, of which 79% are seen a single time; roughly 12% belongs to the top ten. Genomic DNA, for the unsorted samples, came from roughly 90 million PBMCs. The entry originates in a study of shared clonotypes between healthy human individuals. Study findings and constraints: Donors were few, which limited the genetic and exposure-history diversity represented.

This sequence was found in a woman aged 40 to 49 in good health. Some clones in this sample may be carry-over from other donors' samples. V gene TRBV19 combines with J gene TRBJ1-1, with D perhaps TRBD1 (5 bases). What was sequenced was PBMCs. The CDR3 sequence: CASRLQEIMNTEAFF. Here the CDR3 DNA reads TGTGCCAGTAGGCTACAGGAGATAATGAACACTGAAGCTTTCTTT.